The 16 T cell receptor beta chains below all came from one sample that was sequenced in a study of CD8 T cells in ankylosing spondylitis. TCRdb reprocessed the 5' RACE reads via MiXCR and lists one record per CDR3 protein. The table shows under 250,000 distinct CDR3 sequences, with 30% to 40% occurring only once. Specimen: blood, either unsorted or a sorted T cell fraction (not recorded which). Receptors were obtained from a male donor with ankylosing spondylitis or in good health (not recorded which).

This sequence joins TRBV4-1 and TRBJ1-1; D is unresolved. The CDR3 totals 13 residues. The V and J ends lost 2 bases and 3 bases respectively, with 7 bases between them. Germline assignment: CDR1 MGHRA and CDR2 YSYEKL. The CDR3 sequence is CASSQLSHTEAFF. CDR3 DNA sequence: TGCGCCAGCAGCCAATTAAGCCACACTGAAGCTTTCTTT.

The chain joins TRBV5-1 to TRBJ1-5, with D tentatively TRBD1 (6 bases). Trimming removed 0 bases from V and 2 bases from J, with 15 bases in between. The CDR3 spans 17 residues. Germline CDR1 SGHRS, CDR2 YFSETQ. CDR3 residues: CASSLGAGEGGNQPQHF. In DNA, the CDR3 is TGCGCCAGCAGCTTGGGGGCAGGGGAAGGTGGCAATCAGCCCCAGCATTTT.

This clonotype was counted only a few times. This sequence joins TRBV15 and TRBJ2-3; unclear D gene. This CDR3 is built from 13 residues. The V end was cut by 5 bases, the J end by 2 bases, with 8 bases between. Germline lookup yields CDR1 LNHNV and CDR2 YYDKDF (reference sequence). For the CDR3, the DNA is TGTGCCACCAGCCTGGGCCACACAGATACGCAGTATTTT. The encoded protein is CATSLGHTDTQYF.

This clonotype was counted only a few times. The chain uses TRBV7-2 and TRBJ1-1; 7 nucleotides line up with TRBD1. From germline, CDR1 is SGHTA and CDR2 FQGNSA. Germline trimming cut 5 bases from V and 7 bases from J; bases unmatched to any gene: 4. This CDR3 comprises 12 residues. The CDR3 here is CASSPRQGEAFF. The CDR3 nucleotides are TGTGCCAGCAGCCCCAGACAGGGTGAAGCTTTCTTT.

The chain employs TRBV21-1 and TRBJ2-7; TRBD2, the D gene given by the table, was not confirmed from the DNA. TRBV21-1 is given as a pseudogene. The CDR3 covers 19 residues. The CDR3 nucleotides are TGTGCCAGCAGCAAATTCCTTGCCCTAGCCCGGACAAGGACCTACGAGCAGTACTTC. This gives the protein CASSKFLALARTRTYEQYF.

In this sample, this clonotype turned up a few times. The genes are TRBV5-5 and TRBJ1-2, with D maybe TRBD1 (5 bases). CDR3 length equals 17 residues. V lost 0 bases, J lost 4 bases, and 19 bases lay in between. Germline V lookup: CDR1 SGHKS, CDR2 YYEKEE (reference sequence). The CDR3 DNA follows: TGTGCCAGCAGCTTGGAGCACACTCCTTCAGGGATCTATGGCTACACCTTC. This translates into CASSLEHTPSGIYGYTF. Based on the CDR3 plus reference TRBV5-5 and TRBJ1-2, the full variable domain is DAGVTQSPTHLIKTRGQQVTLRCSPISGHKSVSWYQQVLGQGPQFIFQYYEKEERGRGNFPDRFSARQFPNYSSELNVNALLLGDSALYLCASSLEHTPSGIYGYTFGSGTRLTVV.

This clonotype was seen more than once but under ten times. The genes are TRBV5-1 and TRBJ2-3; D might be TRBD1 or TRBD2, each matching 6 bases. The length of the CDR3 is 16 residues. The V gene lost 4 bases and the J gene lost 3 bases, with 18 bases spanning the gap. Germline values: CDR1 SGHRS, CDR2 YFSETQ. CDR3 bases: TGCGCCAGCAGCATCCGAGGGGGGCTAAGTACAGATACGCAGTATTTT. This translates into CASSIRGGLSTDTQYF.

The chain combines TRBV15 with TRBJ1-4, with D unresolved. Germline V gives CDR1 LNHNV, CDR2 YYDKDF (reference sequence). Trimming left V 2 bases short and J 0 bases short, with 4 bases between. This CDR3 spans 14 amino acids. This chain's CDR3 is CATSRPPTNEKLFF. CDR3 DNA sequence: TGTGCCACCAGCAGACCCCCAACTAATGAAAAACTGTTTTTT.

The chain joins TRBV20-1 to TRBJ1-1; D is uncertain. Trimming took 5 bases from V and 2 from J, leaving 21 bases between them. The CDR3 consists of 16 residues. Per germline, CDR1 DFQATT and CDR2 SNEGSKA (reference sequence). The chain's CDR3 is CSAVGVLGGFNTEAFF. The DNA of the CDR3 is TGCAGTGCTGTTGGGGTTCTGGGAGGGTTTAACACTGAAGCTTTCTTT.

V gene TRBV6-1 combines with J gene TRBJ2-1, with 9 positions matching TRBD1. Trimming removed 7 bases from V and 6 bases from J; junction bases left unmatched: 7. This CDR3 region has 14 residues. The germline gives CDR1 MNHNS, CDR2 SASEGT. The CDR3 DNA is TGTGCCAGCAACCGACAGGGGGTGGGCAATGAGCAGTTCTTC. Its protein product is CASNRQGVGNEQFF.

The V call is TRBV7-9, the J call TRBJ2-3; TRBD1 or TRBD2 may be the D gene (5 bases each). V shed 4 bases and J shed 2 bases, with 13 bases lying between them. Germline loops: CDR1 SEHNR, CDR2 FQNEAQ (reference sequence). The CDR3 is 15 amino acids. Written as DNA, the CDR3 is TGTGCCAGCAGCTCAGGGTGGGGGAACACAGATACGCAGTATTTT. It yields the protein CASSSGWGNTDTQYF.

This clonotype has just a few counts. This chain joins TRBV7-8 and TRBJ2-7, with 7 bases lining up with TRBD2. The V gene's germline CDR1 is SGHVS and CDR2 FQNEAQ. This CDR3 region has 14 residues. The trim removed 1 base at V and 2 bases at J, leaving 2 bases unmatched. DNA for the CDR3: TGTGCCAGCAGCTTAGTGGGGACTACCTACGAGCAGTACTTC. It yields the protein CASSLVGTTYEQYF.

The table lists this clonotype with a few counts. The rearrangement links TRBV20-1 to TRBJ2-3, with a possible D match to TRBD2 (6 bases). The CDR3 is made up of 14 amino acids. Germline CDR1 reads DFQATT; CDR2 reads SNEGSKA (reference sequence). The ends were cut back, 3 bases at V and 1 base at J, with 11 bases in the middle. As DNA, the CDR3 is TGCAGTGCTAGTCGGGGGTCGGGCACAGATACGCAGTATTTT. Its translation is CSASRGSGTDTQYF.

The J gene is TRBJ2-1, the V gene TRBV3-1, with D possibly called TRBD1 or TRBD2 (6 bases each). V was cut by 10 bases and J by 3 bases, with 19 bases left in between. Germline CDR1 reads LGHDT; CDR2 reads YNNKEL (reference sequence). This CDR3 has 15 amino acids. CDR3: CATCLRGPVYNEQFF. CDR3 nucleotide sequence: TGTGCCACCTGCCTCCGGGGGCCTGTCTACAATGAGCAGTTCTTC.

Here the CDR3 reads CASSQIGQGDEQYF. CDR3 nucleotides: TGCGCCAGCAGCCAAATCGGGCAGGGCGACGAGCAGTACTTC. This rearrangement joins TRBV4-1 to TRBJ2-7; a weak D match, TRBD1 (5 bases). The germline V gene has CDR1 MGHRA and CDR2 YSYEKL. Trimming pared 2 bases from V and 5 bases from J, leaving 13 bases between. The CDR3 spans 14 residues.

This chain links TRBV5-1 with TRBJ2-1; 7 bases match TRBD1. Germline V gene data show CDR1 as SGHRS and CDR2 as YFSETQ. This CDR3 is built from 14 residues. J gave up 5 bases and V 0 bases, and 2 bases lay outside the gene matches. The CDR3 region has the DNA TGCGCCAGCAGCTTGGGGACAGGAAACAATGAGCAGTTCTTC. It encodes CASSLGTGNNEQFF.